This TCR beta chain stems from a study of blood T cell repertoires in COVID-19. Study background: COVID-19 samples collected from the United States, Italy and Spain covered acute and convalescent phases. PBMCs, B-cell-depleted T cells, or T cells were the source of the cDNA or gDNA that made up the material.

The V gene's germline CDR1 is MRHNA and CDR2 SNTAGT. The CDR3 length is 15 residues. Trimming at V came to 9 bases and at J to 5 bases, leaving 11 bases not matched to a gene. Per the original data handling: Nucleated cell number was recorded as an estimate derived from reference gene primer amplification. TCRdb's table, derived via immunoSEQ multiplex PCR, lists solely in-frame clones and lacks some. Clone size and V and J calls were adopted from that table, with D and trimming inferred from the DNA. The table records more than 95,000 clones, roughly nine tenths of them present only once. The sample taken for sequencing was peripheral blood. This sequence was found in a human donor in a cohort sampled during active COVID-19. The rearrangement links TRBV6-4 to TRBJ1-4; TRBD1 matches at 8 bases. DNA of the CDR3: TGTGCCAGTTCCTCGCCGGGACAGGTAAATGAAAAACTGTTTTTT. As protein: CASSSPGQVNEKLFF.